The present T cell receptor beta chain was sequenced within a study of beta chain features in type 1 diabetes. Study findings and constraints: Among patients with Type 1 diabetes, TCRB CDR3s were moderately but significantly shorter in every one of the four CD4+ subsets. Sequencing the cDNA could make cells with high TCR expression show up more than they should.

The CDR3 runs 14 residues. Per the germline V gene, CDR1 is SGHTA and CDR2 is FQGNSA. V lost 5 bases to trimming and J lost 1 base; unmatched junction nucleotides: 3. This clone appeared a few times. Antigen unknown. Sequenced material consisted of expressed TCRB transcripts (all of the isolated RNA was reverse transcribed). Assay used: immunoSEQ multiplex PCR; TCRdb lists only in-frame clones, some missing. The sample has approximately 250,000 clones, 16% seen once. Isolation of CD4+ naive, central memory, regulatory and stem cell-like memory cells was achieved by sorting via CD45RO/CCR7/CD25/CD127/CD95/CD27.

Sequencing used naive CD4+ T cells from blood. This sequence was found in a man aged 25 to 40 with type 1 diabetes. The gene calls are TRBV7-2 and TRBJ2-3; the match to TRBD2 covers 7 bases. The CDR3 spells CASSPTSGTDTQYF. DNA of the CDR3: TGTGCCAGCAGCCCTACTAGCGGCACAGATACGCAGTATTTT.